These T cell receptor beta chains were read from a single sample in a study of shared clonotypes between healthy human individuals. Assay used: immunoSEQ multiplex PCR; TCRdb lists only in-frame clones, some missing. The table has 950,000 to 1,100,000 clones, 75% seen once; the top ten hold about 1.5%. The sample taken for sequencing was memory CD4+ T cells sorted from blood. These receptors were obtained from a man aged 18 to 30 in good health. The conserved cysteine and the conserved F or W are not part of the CDR3 here. The order of the fields is clone size, V gene, J gene, CDR3 protein. Some rows mark clone size as missing; the rest say once, few, many or name a class of expanded clone.

size: once
V: TRBV7-9
J: TRBJ1-2
CDR3: ASSSSRGGNYGYT

size: -
V: TRBV18
J: TRBJ2-1
CDR3: ASSPPGLAGGLNEQF

size: -
V: TRBV27
J: TRBJ1-2
CDR3: ASSLSGGGGYT

size: few
V: TRBV5-5
J: TRBJ1-6
CDR3: ASSLADGVLYNSPLH

size: few
V: TRBV5-1
J: TRBJ1-1
CDR3: ASRSNTEAF

size: -
V: TRBV10-3
J: TRBJ1-3
CDR3: AIGTGAKSGNTIY

size: -
V: TRBV6-5
J: TRBJ2-3
CDR3: ASSLGLATDTQY

size: -
V: TRBV29-1
J: TRBJ2-7
CDR3: SVGKGFFTYEQY

size: once
V: TRBV5-6
J: TRBJ2-7
CDR3: ASSFDQGREQY

size: -
V: TRBV29-1
J: TRBJ2-7
CDR3: SVEEGQAREQY

size: few
V: TRBV7-9
J: TRBJ1-1
CDR3: ASSKRRDTLGNTEAF

size: -
V: TRBV7-8
J: TRBJ1-4
CDR3: ASSPDTKGGGEKLF

size: -
V: TRBV5-1
J: TRBJ1-5
CDR3: ASSLAGGNQPQH

size: -
V: TRBV18
J: TRBJ1-2
CDR3: ASSPPPSLGSIGYT

size: -
V: TRBV6-6
J: TRBJ1-4
CDR3: ASTGGGEKLF

size: -
V: TRBV29-1
J: TRBJ2-7
CDR3: SVVLQGRSYEQY

size: -
V: TRBV7-9
J: TRBJ2-5
CDR3: ASSRSGTEQETQY

size: -
V: TRBV5-4
J: TRBJ2-7
CDR3: ASSLGPASHEQY

size: -
V: TRBV5-5
J: TRBJ1-3
CDR3: ASSPLGTVGNTIY

size: -
V: TRBV7-6
J: TRBJ2-3
CDR3: ASSFQLDTQY

size: -
V: TRBV18
J: TRBJ2-7
CDR3: ASSPPGRGSYEQY

size: -
V: TRBV4-2
J: TRBJ2-1
CDR3: ASSQESPKAKSSYNEQF

size: -
V: TRBV11-2
J: TRBJ2-3
CDR3: ASSLGPSGGTDTQY

size: -
V: TRBV2
J: TRBJ2-7
CDR3: ASRFRDHSYEQY

size: once
V: TRBV28
J: TRBJ1-4
CDR3: ASSFSDRGSEKLF

size: -
V: TRBV2
J: TRBJ2-6
CDR3: ASSETGSSGANVLT

size: -
V: TRBV29-1
J: TRBJ1-3
CDR3: SVEGGSGNTIY

size: few
V: TRBV11-1
J: TRBJ2-6
CDR3: ASSPRVTGRSSGANVLT

size: -
V: TRBV6-6
J: TRBJ2-2
CDR3: ASSRGAGELF

size: -
V: TRBV19
J: TRBJ2-2
CDR3: ASSIDGRGDTGELF

size: -
V: TRBV21-1
J: TRBJ2-5
CDR3: ASSKARQGYDETQY

size: -
V: TRBV9
J: TRBJ2-3
CDR3: ASSYGGQLLTDTQY

size: -
V: TRBV20-1
J: TRBJ2-5
CDR3: SASLETQY

size: -
V: TRBV2
J: TRBJ1-1
CDR3: ASSPDRGRGTEAF

size: -
V: TRBV27
J: TRBJ1-1
CDR3: ASSLSPGKGVLVENTEAF

size: few
V: TRBV25-1
J: TRBJ2-7
CDR3: ASSERLAPYEQY

size: -
V: TRBV7-2
J: TRBJ1-4
CDR3: ASSSGQGYNEKLF

size: -
V: TRBV10-3
J: TRBJ1-1
CDR3: AISDNMGGKEDTEAF

size: -
V: TRBV7-2
J: TRBJ2-3
CDR3: ASSSRDHYTDTQY

size: -
V: TRBV2
J: TRBJ2-5
CDR3: ASSEWTEQETQY

size: -
V: TRBV11-2
J: TRBJ2-1
CDR3: ASSLGLAPHNEQF

size: -
V: TRBV5-1
J: TRBJ2-7
CDR3: ASSPASYEQY

size: -
V: TRBV6-1
J: TRBJ1-3
CDR3: ASSEAGRAPGNTIY

size: few
V: TRBV5-6
J: TRBJ1-2
CDR3: ASSLLTDRGYT

size: -
V: TRBV2
J: TRBJ1-5
CDR3: ASSPGGQPQH

size: few
V: TRBV9
J: TRBJ1-6
CDR3: ASSGLNYNSPLH

size: -
V: TRBV9
J: TRBJ2-3
CDR3: ASTPTSRTDTQY